The TCR beta chain described here comes from a study of blood T cell repertoires in COVID-19. Original data processing: For nucleated cells, counts were estimated from reference gene primer amplification. Sequenced by immunoSEQ multiplex PCR; TCRdb stores in-frame clones only, minus some. The V and J calls and clone size are taken from that table; D and trimming were inferred from the DNA. The sample lists about 160,000 clones; around 89% were seen once. Germline-derived CDR1 and CDR2 are DFQATT and SNEGSKA (reference sequence). V was shortened by 3 bases and J by 0 bases, with 9 bases between the two germline ends. The CDR3 consists of 14 residues.

The material sequenced was peripheral blood. The clonotype originates from a man aged 55-75 years with acute or convalescent COVID-19. The chain recombines TRBV20-1 with TRBJ2-4; D is ambiguous. DNA for the CDR3: TGCAGTGCTAGTGGTAGACTAGCCAAAAACATTCAGTACTTC. It encodes CSASGRLAKNIQYF.